The source of this T cell receptor beta chain is a study of pediatric ulcerative colitis. Rectal tissue came from one to two pinch biopsies taken at colonoscopy. Ulcerative colitis patients received no immunosuppressive medication before the diagnostic colonoscopy. In the case of this clone: Its antigen is unknown.

Trimming removed 1 base at V and 3 bases at J, with 15 bases between. The CDR3 sequence is 17 residues long. Germline CDR1 reads SGHVS; CDR2 reads FNYEAQ. Whole-study results and caveats: In rectum, acute severe colitis had expanded clones and less diversity.

Each sample received Survey-level depth of up to 500,000 reads. Libraries were prepared by immunoSEQ multiplex PCR; TCRdb keeps only in-frame clonotypes and omits some of them. The data contain 35,000 or so clones, about 80% of them seen just once; the ten biggest clones take up about 0.7%. This chain links TRBV7-6 with TRBJ1-4; weak D call: TRBD1 (6 bases). The specimen was gut tissue. The source of this sequence is a boy younger than 18 with moderate ulcerative colitis. CDR3 residues: CASSLGTGTEANEKLFF. The CDR3 bases are TGTGCCAGCAGCTTAGGAACAGGGACTGAGGCTAATGAAAAACTGTTTTTT.